This record covers a single TCR beta chain. Its specificity is unknown. This PCR relied on a set of 60 Vbeta primers and 13 Jbeta primers. The protocol was immunoSEQ multiplex PCR, while the TCRdb copy is restricted to in-frame clones and leaves out a portion. The sample carries tens of thousands of clones, around 77% recorded once. These data originate in a study of cytomegalovirus exposure and HLA in healthy donors. Germline V gives CDR1 KGHSH, CDR2 LQKENI. This CDR3 comprises 15 residues. V lost 5 bases to trimming and J lost 0 bases, with 11 bases between them. Whole-study results and caveats: One variant, a missense change in DCLRE1C, was linked in a later analysis to TCR beta V- and J-gene trimming. In vitro checks showed that three CMV-associated chains really do target CMV antigens.

Specimen: PBMCs. This TCR derives from a man aged 25 to 45 in good health and CMV-seronegative. The chain employs TRBV18 and TRBJ1-3; weak D call: TRBD1 (6 bases). The CDR3 loop reads CASSDLDSSGNTIYF. In DNA, the CDR3 is TGTGCCAGCTCAGATCTGGACAGCTCTGGAAACACCATATATTTT. Full variable domain (outside the CDR3, taken from reference TRBV18 and TRBJ1-3): NAGVMQNPRHLVRRRGQEARLRCSPMKGHSHVYWYRQLPEEGLKFMVYLQKENIIDESGMPKERFSAEFPKEGPSILRIQQVVRGDSAAYFCASSDLDSSGNTIYFGEGSWLTVV.